The rows below give T cell receptor beta chains drawn from one sample of a study of blood T cell repertoires in COVID-19. Sequencing used immunoSEQ multiplex PCR; TCRdb keeps in-frame clones, though not all of them. Here the sample spans some 260,000 clones, about 89% being singletons. Source material: PBMCs or T cells enriched from blood (not recorded which). All receptors come from a man aged 40-50 years who had recovered from COVID-19. CDR3s include the opening cysteine and the closing phenylalanine or tryptophan. The order of the fields is J gene, V gene, clone size, D gene, CDR3 DNA, CDR3 protein. D genes are given only for firm matches. Clone size appears in some rows only: once, few, many, or a class for an expanded clone.

J: TRBJ1-6; V: TRBV27; size: NA; D: NA; DNA: TGTGCCAGCAGTTTAAAAGGCTGGGGGGAACGGGTATCACCCCTCCACTTT; CDR3: CASSLKGWGERVSPLHF
J: TRBJ2-1; V: TRBV11-2; size: NA; D: NA; DNA: TGTGCCAGCAGCTTAGAGAGGAGTGAGCAGTTCTTC; CDR3: CASSLERSEQFF
J: TRBJ1-2; V: TRBV19; size: few; D: TRBD1; DNA: TGTGCCAGTAGTGCCCCGGGACAGGGGTCGGATGGCTACACCTTC; CDR3: CASSAPGQGSDGYTF
J: TRBJ2-5; V: TRBV25-1; size: NA; D: TRBD1; DNA: TGTGCCAGCATGGGACAGATAGAGACCCAGTACTTC; CDR3: CASMGQIETQYF
J: TRBJ2-3; V: TRBV7-3; size: few; D: NA; DNA: TGTGCCAGCAGCGTACGGGACTTTGGTACGCAGTATTTT; CDR3: CASSVRDFGTQYF
J: TRBJ2-3; V: TRBV12-3/TRBV12-4; size: NA; D: NA; DNA: TGTGCCAGCAGTGGCGAGGGCGCGCATACGCAGTATTTT; CDR3: CASSGEGAHTQYF
J: TRBJ1-6; V: TRBV7-3; size: NA; D: NA; DNA: TGTGCCAGCAGCTTAACCGGGGTTCGGAATAATTCACCCCTCCACTTT; CDR3: CASSLTGVRNNSPLHF
J: TRBJ2-7; V: TRBV5-1; size: NA; D: TRBD2; DNA: TGCGCCAGCAGCTATGGACTAGCGCACTCCTACGAGCAGTACTTC; CDR3: CASSYGLAHSYEQYF
J: TRBJ1-4; V: TRBV14; size: NA; D: NA; DNA: TGTGCCAGCAGCACTCATCCAGCGGCTAATGAAAAACTGTTTTTT; CDR3: CASSTHPAANEKLFF
J: TRBJ1-5; V: TRBV28; size: NA; D: TRBD1; DNA: TGTGCCAGCAGCCTAGGACAGGTACGCAATCAGCCCCAGCATTTT; CDR3: CASSLGQVRNQPQHF